The rows below give T cell receptor beta chains drawn from one sample of a study of naive and memory T cell subsets. Via MiXCR, TCRdb re-called the UMI-ligation and nested PCR reads, giving one row per CDR3 protein. The sample includes 25,000 to 30,000 distinct CDR3 sequences, roughly 5.5% of them seen just once. The specimen sequenced was blood. The receptors stem from an adult in good health. The CDR3 runs from the conserved cysteine through the conserved F or W. A D gene is named only where the DNA matches it firmly. A row's size may be missing; if present it is once, few, many or a size class.

clone_size: many
cdr3_length: 16
j_call: TRBJ2-1
d_call: NA
v_call: TRBV28
cdr3_aa: CASRPPLAGIYNEQFF
cdr3_nt: TGTGCCTCCCGGCCCCCACTCGCGGGGATTTACAATGAGCAGTTCTTC

clone_size: many
cdr3_length: 15
j_call: TRBJ1-5
d_call: TRBD1
v_call: TRBV19
cdr3_aa: CASSVQGAGNQPQHF
cdr3_nt: TGTGCCAGTAGTGTACAGGGGGCAGGCAATCAGCCCCAGCATTTT

clone_size: many
cdr3_length: 14
j_call: TRBJ2-1
d_call: NA
v_call: TRBV29-1
cdr3_aa: CSVEVGEGYNEQFF
cdr3_nt: TGCAGCGTTGAGGTGGGAGAGGGCTACAATGAGCAGTTCTTC

clone_size: many
cdr3_length: 16
j_call: TRBJ2-3
d_call: NA
v_call: TRBV7-6
cdr3_aa: CASSSSGGISTDTQYF
cdr3_nt: TGTGCCAGCAGTTCCAGTGGCGGGATTAGCACAGATACGCAGTATTTT

clone_size: many
cdr3_length: 13
j_call: TRBJ2-3
d_call: NA
v_call: TRBV29-1
cdr3_aa: CSVEESFTDTQYF
cdr3_nt: TGCAGCGTTGAAGAGAGCTTCACAGATACGCAGTATTTT

clone_size: many
cdr3_length: 13
j_call: TRBJ2-7
d_call: NA
v_call: TRBV12-3/TRBV12-4
cdr3_aa: CASSSGLFYEQYF
cdr3_nt: TGTGCCAGCAGTTCCGGACTATTCTACGAGCAGTACTTC

clone_size: many
cdr3_length: 13
j_call: TRBJ2-1
d_call: NA
v_call: TRBV20-1
cdr3_aa: CSASRDRYNEQFF
cdr3_nt: TGCAGTGCTAGTCGGGACCGCTACAATGAGCAGTTCTTC

clone_size: many
cdr3_length: 15
j_call: TRBJ1-5
d_call: NA
v_call: TRBV6-2/TRBV6-3
cdr3_aa: CASSYSELLNQPQHF
cdr3_nt: TGTGCCAGCAGTTACTCGGAACTGCTCAATCAGCCCCAGCATTTT

clone_size: many
cdr3_length: 14
j_call: TRBJ2-1
d_call: TRBD1
v_call: TRBV6-2/TRBV6-3
cdr3_aa: CASSIQGSYNEQFF
cdr3_nt: TGTGCCAGCAGTATACAGGGGTCCTACAATGAGCAGTTCTTC

clone_size: medium-sized
cdr3_length: 12
j_call: TRBJ2-3
d_call: NA
v_call: TRBV29-1
cdr3_aa: CSVDQSIDTQYF
cdr3_nt: TGCAGCGTTGATCAAAGTATAGATACGCAGTATTTT

clone_size: many
cdr3_length: 15
j_call: TRBJ1-1
d_call: NA
v_call: TRBV29-1
cdr3_aa: CSVEELETVNTEAFF
cdr3_nt: TGCAGCGTTGAAGAGTTGGAGACGGTGAACACTGAAGCTTTCTTT

clone_size: many
cdr3_length: 15
j_call: TRBJ2-2
d_call: NA
v_call: TRBV4-2
cdr3_aa: CASSPSGGNTGELFF
cdr3_nt: TGTGCCAGCAGCCCCAGCGGAGGGAACACCGGGGAGCTGTTTTTT

clone_size: many
cdr3_length: 14
j_call: TRBJ2-3
d_call: NA
v_call: TRBV11-2
cdr3_aa: CASSFRITTDTQYF
cdr3_nt: TGTGCCAGCAGCTTTAGGATCACCACAGATACGCAGTATTTT

clone_size: many
cdr3_length: 15
j_call: TRBJ1-2
d_call: NA
v_call: TRBV6-6
cdr3_aa: CASSLSDRFNYGYTF
cdr3_nt: TGTGCCAGCAGCCTTAGCGACAGATTTAACTATGGCTACACCTTC

clone_size: many
cdr3_length: 15
j_call: TRBJ1-3
d_call: NA
v_call: TRBV20-1
cdr3_aa: CSAREQGIYGNTIYF
cdr3_nt: TGCAGTGCTAGAGAGCAGGGGATTTATGGAAACACCATATATTTT

clone_size: many
cdr3_length: 11
j_call: TRBJ2-1
d_call: NA
v_call: TRBV28
cdr3_aa: CASTLGNEQFF
cdr3_nt: TGTGCCAGCACCCTAGGGAATGAGCAGTTCTTC

clone_size: many
cdr3_length: 15
j_call: TRBJ2-5
d_call: TRBD2
v_call: TRBV29-1
cdr3_aa: CSVVGLAGPGETQYF
cdr3_nt: TGCAGCGTTGTAGGACTAGCGGGACCCGGGGAGACCCAGTACTTC

clone_size: few
cdr3_length: 13
j_call: TRBJ2-4
d_call: NA
v_call: TRBV6-2/TRBV6-3
cdr3_aa: CASMEDVKNIQYF
cdr3_nt: TGTGCCAGCATGGAGGACGTCAAAAACATTCAGTACTTC

clone_size: many
cdr3_length: 16
j_call: TRBJ1-2
d_call: NA
v_call: TRBV7-2
cdr3_aa: CASSLWPRGANYGYTF
cdr3_nt: TGTGCCAGCAGCTTATGGCCCAGGGGAGCTAACTATGGCTACACCTTC

clone_size: many
cdr3_length: 15
j_call: TRBJ1-5
d_call: NA
v_call: TRBV20-1
cdr3_aa: CSAPRSGETNQPQHF
cdr3_nt: TGCAGTGCCCCACGCTCGGGCGAGACCAATCAGCCCCAGCATTTT

clone_size: many
cdr3_length: 15
j_call: TRBJ2-2
d_call: TRBD2
v_call: TRBV20-1
cdr3_aa: CSARPSGRGTGELFF
cdr3_nt: TGCAGTGCTAGACCCAGCGGGAGGGGTACCGGGGAGCTGTTTTTT

clone_size: NA
cdr3_length: 17
j_call: TRBJ2-1
d_call: NA
v_call: TRBV5-4
cdr3_aa: CASSSGGDRSSYNEQFF
cdr3_nt: TGTGCCAGCAGCTCTGGAGGGGACCGGAGCTCCTACAATGAGCAGTTCTTC

clone_size: few
cdr3_length: 14
j_call: TRBJ2-5
d_call: NA
v_call: TRBV20-1
cdr3_aa: CSARVSTCQETQYF
cdr3_nt: TGCAGTGCTAGAGTTTCAACTTGTCAAGAGACCCAGTACTTC

clone_size: NA
cdr3_length: 13
j_call: TRBJ1-6
d_call: NA
v_call: TRBV11-2
cdr3_aa: CVSSLDGGMSLHF
cdr3_nt: TGTGTCAGCAGCTTAGATGGCGGGATGTCCCTCCACTTT

clone_size: many
cdr3_length: 14
j_call: TRBJ2-5
d_call: NA
v_call: TRBV6-5
cdr3_aa: CASSYGGRQETQYF
cdr3_nt: TGTGCCAGCAGTTACGGAGGGAGGCAAGAGACCCAGTACTTC

clone_size: many
cdr3_length: 13
j_call: TRBJ2-1
d_call: TRBD1
v_call: TRBV12-3/TRBV12-4
cdr3_aa: CAHPRGPYNEQFF
cdr3_nt: TGTGCCCACCCAAGGGGGCCTTACAATGAGCAGTTCTTC

clone_size: medium-sized
cdr3_length: 12
j_call: TRBJ2-2
d_call: NA
v_call: TRBV29-1
cdr3_aa: CSVVAYTGELFF
cdr3_nt: TGCAGCGTTGTCGCGTACACCGGGGAGCTGTTTTTT

clone_size: many
cdr3_length: 16
j_call: TRBJ1-2
d_call: NA
v_call: TRBV5-1
cdr3_aa: CASSLGAPQVYRGYTF
cdr3_nt: TGCGCCAGCAGCTTGGGGGCTCCTCAGGTCTACCGTGGCTACACCTTC

clone_size: many
cdr3_length: 12
j_call: TRBJ2-2
d_call: NA
v_call: TRBV4-3
cdr3_aa: CASSRREGELFF
cdr3_nt: TGCGCCAGCAGCAGGAGGGAGGGGGAGCTGTTTTTT

clone_size: many
cdr3_length: 12
j_call: TRBJ1-1
d_call: NA
v_call: TRBV29-1
cdr3_aa: CSVGDLNTEAFF
cdr3_nt: TGCAGCGTCGGAGATTTGAACACTGAAGCTTTCTTT

clone_size: many
cdr3_length: 14
j_call: TRBJ1-2
d_call: NA
v_call: TRBV5-1
cdr3_aa: CASSLTMNNYGYTF
cdr3_nt: TGCGCCAGCAGCTTGACGATGAATAACTATGGCTACACCTTC

clone_size: few
cdr3_length: 15
j_call: TRBJ1-6
d_call: NA
v_call: TRBV6-5
cdr3_aa: CASSLGGENNSPLHF
cdr3_nt: TGTGCCAGCAGTTTGGGGGGTGAAAATAATTCACCCCTCCACTTT

clone_size: NA
cdr3_length: 15
j_call: TRBJ1-2
d_call: TRBD1
v_call: TRBV14
cdr3_aa: CASSPTTGAGYGYTF
cdr3_nt: TGTGCCAGCAGCCCGACGACAGGGGCGGGCTATGGCTACACCTTC

clone_size: few
cdr3_length: 13
j_call: TRBJ2-7
d_call: TRBD1
v_call: TRBV29-1
cdr3_aa: CSVWNRGNYEQYF
cdr3_nt: TGCAGCGTTTGGAACAGGGGGAACTACGAGCAGTACTTC

clone_size: many
cdr3_length: 15
j_call: TRBJ2-7
d_call: NA
v_call: TRBV27
cdr3_aa: CASSPRGAWFYEQYF
cdr3_nt: TGTGCCAGCAGTCCCAGGGGCGCGTGGTTCTACGAGCAGTACTTC

clone_size: medium-sized
cdr3_length: 15
j_call: TRBJ2-7
d_call: NA
v_call: TRBV28
cdr3_aa: CASSQEPGDSYEQYF
cdr3_nt: TGTGCCAGCAGTCAAGAGCCAGGGGACTCCTACGAGCAGTACTTC

clone_size: many
cdr3_length: 13
j_call: TRBJ2-5
d_call: NA
v_call: TRBV30
cdr3_aa: CAWRETGSEIQYF
cdr3_nt: TGTGCCTGGAGGGAAACAGGGTCTGAGATCCAGTACTTC

clone_size: many
cdr3_length: 11
j_call: TRBJ2-7
d_call: NA
v_call: TRBV4-2
cdr3_aa: CASSGEYEQYF
cdr3_nt: TGTGCCAGCAGCGGAGAATACGAGCAGTACTTC

clone_size: many
cdr3_length: 16
j_call: TRBJ2-1
d_call: TRBD2
v_call: TRBV29-1
cdr3_aa: CSSWTSGRLSYNEQFF
cdr3_nt: TGCAGCTCCTGGACTAGCGGGAGACTTTCCTACAATGAGCAGTTCTTC

clone_size: many
cdr3_length: 15
j_call: TRBJ1-1
d_call: TRBD1
v_call: TRBV5-6
cdr3_aa: CASSFGTGENTEAFF
cdr3_nt: TGTGCCAGCAGCTTCGGGACAGGGGAGAACACTGAAGCTTTCTTT

clone_size: NA
cdr3_length: 13
j_call: TRBJ1-5
d_call: NA
v_call: TRBV4-1
cdr3_aa: CASSQDWGGPQHF
cdr3_nt: TGCGCCAGCAGCCAAGATTGGGGCGGGCCCCAGCATTTT